Below, 13 T cell receptor beta chains from the same sample are listed, as sequenced in a study of radiation and T cells in renal cell carcinoma. The protocol was immunoSEQ multiplex PCR, while the TCRdb copy is restricted to in-frame clones and leaves out a portion. The data contain about 23,000 clones, 58% of them singletons. Treatment meaning: treatment-naive control, cytoreductive nephrectomy. The material sequenced was tumor tissue, taken from a patient whose treatment was nephrectomy without radiotherapy. Receptors originate from a man in his forties with renal cell carcinoma.

This chain joins TRBV7-8 and TRBJ2-7, with D possibly called TRBD1 or TRBD2 (5 bases each). Looked up from germline, CDR1 is SGHVS and CDR2 is FQNEAQ. The ends were cut back, 5 bases at V and 0 bases at J, with 11 bases in the middle. The CDR3 is made up of 14 amino acids. CDR3 bases: TGTGCCAGCAGCCTTACTGGGACCTCCTACGAGCAGTACTTC. Protein: CASSLTGTSYEQYF.

This clone was counted many times. This chain uses TRBV7-2 with TRBJ1-2; tentative D call: TRBD1 (6 bases). Germline V lookup: CDR1 SGHTA, CDR2 FQGNSA. The CDR3 has 12 residues. The V gene lost 6 bases and the J gene lost 8 bases, with 13 bases spanning the gap. The CDR3 sequence: CASRETGGGYTF. For the CDR3, the DNA is TGTGCCAGCAGAGAAACGGGGGGCGGCTACACCTTC.

The table lists this clone with a few counts. This chain uses TRBV18 with TRBJ2-7, with D maybe TRBD1 (5 bases). The V gene lost 8 bases and the J gene lost 2 bases, with 13 bases spanning the gap. Germline values: CDR1 KGHSH, CDR2 LQKENI. The CDR3 totals 13 residues. This CDR3 reads CASQSVGAYEQYF. DNA for the CDR3: TGTGCCAGCCAAAGCGTAGGGGCCTACGAGCAGTACTTC. Looking up the rest from reference TRBV18 and TRBJ2-7 gives the full variable domain: NAGVMQNPRHLVRRRGQEARLRCSPMKGHSHVYWYRQLPEEGLKFMVYLQKENIIDESGMPKERFSAEFPKEGPSILRIQQVVRGDSAAYFCASQSVGAYEQYFGPGTRLTVT.

This clone was recorded once. The chain combines TRBV29-1 with TRBJ2-2, with D perhaps matching TRBD1 (6 bases). Per germline, CDR1 SQVTM and CDR2 ANQGSEA. The CDR3 length is 14 residues. With 8 bases removed from V and 5 bases from J, the gap between germline ends came to 18 bases. The CDR3 DNA is TGCAGCCTCCACCGGGGACATAAGACCGGGGAGCTGTTTTTT. As protein: CSLHRGHKTGELFF.

The V and J genes are TRBV27 and TRBJ2-3, with a tentative D call TRBD2 (5 bases). The CDR3 spans 14 residues. Germline V gene lookup returns CDR1 MNHEY and CDR2 SMNVEV (reference sequence). V dropped 6 bases and J dropped 4 bases, with 14 bases sitting between them. The CDR3 sequence: CASSPLTSADTQYF. DNA for the CDR3: TGTGCCAGCAGCCCCCTAACTAGTGCAGATACGCAGTATTTT.

The chain has TRBV5-6 and TRBJ2-5; perhaps TRBD2 as D (5 bases). The CDR3 runs to 13 residues. V was cut by 4 bases and J by 5 bases, with 12 bases left in between. The V gene's germline CDR1 is SGHDT and CDR2 YYEEEE. CDR3 loop: CASSRRGPETQYF. The CDR3, as DNA: TGTGCCAGCAGCCGCCGAGGGCCCGAGACCCAGTACTTC.

The chain recombines TRBV7-2 with TRBJ1-2; no definite D call. Trimming cost V 6 bases and J 5 bases, with 19 bases left between them. CDR3 length: 15 residues. Germline CDR1 reads SGHTA; CDR2 reads FQGNSA. The CDR3 region is CASSLSPSEGYGYTF. CDR3 nucleotides: TGTGCCAGCAGTTTGTCACCGAGCGAAGGGTATGGCTACACCTTC.

The chain recombines TRBV11-2 with TRBJ1-1, with D maybe TRBD1 (5 bases). V lost 0 bases to trimming and J lost 6 bases, with 20 bases between them. The CDR3 length is 17 residues. Looked up from germline, CDR1 is SGHAT and CDR2 is FQNNGV. The CDR3 loop reads CASSLDRWGARDAEAFF. The CDR3 DNA is TGTGCCAGCAGCTTAGATCGTTGGGGCGCGAGGGACGCTGAAGCTTTCTTT.

Sample share makes this clone medium-sized (0.01 to 0.1%). The chain has TRBV28 and TRBJ1-3; D remains unclear. The V gene's germline CDR1 is MDHEN and CDR2 SYDVKM. The length of the CDR3 is 19 residues. The V gene lost 6 bases and the J gene lost 1 base, with 25 bases spanning the gap. The CDR3 DNA sequence: TGTGCCAGCAGAATGAGGTCCCACACTGGAGGAAGGTCTGGAAACACCATATATTTT. Its protein product is CASRMRSHTGGRSGNTIYF.

This clone has just a few counts. The CDR3 nucleotides read TGTGCCAGCAGTTCTCAAGGGGTGGGCGGCTACACCTTC. Translation gives CASSSQGVGGYTF. V usage is TRBV28 and J usage is TRBJ1-2; perhaps TRBD1 as D (5 bases). This CDR3 comprises 13 residues. Germline lookup yields CDR1 MDHEN and CDR2 SYDVKM. V gave up 4 bases and J gave up 8 bases, with 14 bases separating them.

This clone was seen more than once but under ten times. The DNA for the CDR3 is TGTGCCAGCGGTCGGGGGGCTTTGTTTGGCTATGGCTACACCTTC. It yields the protein CASGRGALFGYGYTF. V and J are TRBV27 and TRBJ1-2; D is perhaps TRBD1 (6 bases). The ends were cut back, 8 bases at V and 4 bases at J, with 20 bases in the middle. The germline CDR1 and CDR2 sequences are MNHEY and SMNVEV (reference sequence). The CDR3 has 15 amino acids.

This chain links TRBV9 with TRBJ2-2; 8 nucleotides agree with TRBD1. V was clipped by 3 bases and J by 5 bases; unmatched bases: 6. CDR1 and CDR2 from the germline V gene are SGDLS and YYNGEE. This CDR3 has 15 residues. The CDR3 protein is CASSEGQGRTGELFF. The CDR3 DNA follows: TGTGCCAGCAGCGAAGGACAGGGTAGGACCGGGGAGCTGTTTTTT.

V usage is TRBV2 and J usage is TRBJ1-4; D is uncertain. This CDR3 contains 15 residues. V lost 5 bases and J lost 0, with 10 bases in between. Germline-derived CDR1 and CDR2 are SNHLY and FYNNEI. The CDR3 sequence: CASSPGLATNEKLFF. The CDR3 DNA follows: TGTGCCAGCAGTCCAGGACTGGCAACTAATGAAAAACTGTTTTTT.